Listed below are T cell receptor beta chains from one sample, sequenced in a study of low-dose radiotherapy and immunotherapy resistance in tumors. TCRdb independently ran MiXCR on the reads; one entry per CDR3 protein. The sample holds over 55,000 distinct CDR3 sequences, more than 25% seen once. The sample here was PBMCs, taken before treatment. The origin of the receptors is a female donor with ovarian cancer. The CDR3 runs from the conserved cysteine through the conserved F or W. Each record gives: D gene, J gene, V gene, clone size, CDR3 protein, CDR3 DNA. The D gene is left open where the match is weak. Only some rows state a clone size, as once, few, many or a class for expanded clones.

. TRBJ2-7 TRBV10-3 . CAISESYYEQYF TGTGCCATCAGTGAGTCCTACTACGAGCAGTACTTC
. TRBJ1-1 TRBV12-3/TRBV12-4 once CASSLQDYTEAFF TGTGCCAGCAGTCTACAGGACTACACTGAAGCTTTCTTT
. TRBJ2-3 TRBV28 many CASSLVWGDTQYF TGTGCCAGCAGTTTAGTTTGGGGGGATACGCAGTATTTT
TRBD1 TRBJ1-2 TRBV7-2 many CASSLGTGGSNYGYTF TGTGCCAGCAGCTTAGGAACAGGGGGCTCCAACTATGGCTACACCTTC
TRBD1 TRBJ1-4 TRBV30 many CAWGTEATNEKLFF TGTGCCTGGGGGACAGAAGCAACTAATGAAAAACTGTTTTTT
. TRBJ2-2 TRBV4-3 few CASSQERFTGELFF TGCGCCAGCAGCCAAGAGCGGTTCACCGGGGAGCTGTTTTTT
. TRBJ1-2 TRBV6-2/TRBV6-3 many CASRDTGKEGYTF TGTGCCAGCAGGGATACAGGGAAGGAGGGCTACACCTTC
TRBD2 TRBJ2-1 TRBV9 many CASSHRLAGEESQNEQFF TGTGCCAGCAGCCACAGACTAGCGGGAGAGGAATCTCAGAATGAGCAGTTCTTC
. TRBJ2-2 TRBV30 few CAWSVPRNTGELFF TGTGCCTGGAGTGTCCCCCGGAACACCGGGGAGCTGTTTTTT
TRBD2 TRBJ2-1 TRBV5-1 many CASSPVTGGRHNEQFF TGCGCCAGCAGCCCAGTAACGGGGGGGCGTCACAATGAGCAGTTCTTC
TRBD2 TRBJ2-1 TRBV20-1 many CSAGPLGLAHLNEQFF TGCAGTGCTGGGCCACTGGGACTAGCCCATTTAAATGAGCAGTTCTTC